A single TCR beta chain is shown here with its context. The antigen is not known. Trimming left V 1 base short and J 8 bases short, with 14 bases between. Germline CDR1 SNHLY, CDR2 FYNNEI. This CDR3 spans 14 amino acids. This entry belongs to a study of cytomegalovirus exposure and HLA in healthy donors. Study-wide results and limits: In a later analysis, specific HLA alleles were associated with 15,000 to 20,000 TCR beta sequences at a 0.05 false discovery rate.

This PCR relied on a set of 60 Vbeta primers and 13 Jbeta primers. Assay used: immunoSEQ multiplex PCR; TCRdb lists only in-frame clones, some missing. The sample holds under 200,000 clones, 77% seen once. V and J are TRBV2 and TRBJ1-2; D ambiguous. This clonotype originated in a female donor in good health and CMV-seronegative. The sequenced sample consisted of PBMCs. The CDR3 DNA follows: TGTGCCAGCAGTGAAGAGGACTTACCTGAGGGCTACACCTTC. Translation: CASSEEDLPEGYTF.